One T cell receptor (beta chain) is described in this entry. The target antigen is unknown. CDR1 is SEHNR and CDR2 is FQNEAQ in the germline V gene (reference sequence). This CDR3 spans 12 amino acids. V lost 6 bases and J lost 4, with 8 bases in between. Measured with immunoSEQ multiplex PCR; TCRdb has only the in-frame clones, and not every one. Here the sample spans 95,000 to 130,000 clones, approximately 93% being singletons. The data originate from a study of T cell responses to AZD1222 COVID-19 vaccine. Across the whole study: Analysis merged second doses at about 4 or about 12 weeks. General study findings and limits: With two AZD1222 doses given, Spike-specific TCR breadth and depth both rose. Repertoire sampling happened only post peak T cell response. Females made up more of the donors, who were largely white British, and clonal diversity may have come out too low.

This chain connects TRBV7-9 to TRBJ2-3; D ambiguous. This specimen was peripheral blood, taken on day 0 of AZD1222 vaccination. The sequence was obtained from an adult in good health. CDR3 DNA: TGTGCCAGCAGTATACTCGCAGATACGCAGTATTTT. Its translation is CASSILADTQYF.